The 14 T cell receptor beta chains below come from one sample, sequenced in a study of T cells after yellow fever vaccination. From the 5' RACE reads, TCRdb called clonotypes with MiXCR, one entry per CDR3 protein. The sample includes tens of thousands of distinct CDR3 sequences, around 7.9% of them seen just once. The sample in question was CD8+ T cells sorted from PBMCs, obtained around 10 days after the first yellow fever vaccination. These receptor sequences come from a man aged 18 to 35 who received the YFV17D yellow fever vaccine.

This clonotype was detected many times. The chain couples TRBV9 to TRBJ1-4; D is undetermined. V was clipped by 9 bases and J by 7 bases, with 13 bases between them. CDR1 and CDR2 from the germline V gene are SGDLS and YYNGEE. This CDR3 spans 12 amino acids. The CDR3 DNA is TGTGCCACCCTTACCGTGGGTGAAAAACTGTTTTTT. This codes for CATLTVGEKLFF.

This clonotype was seen repeatedly, ten times or more. The genes are TRBV12-3 or TRBV12-4 and TRBJ2-7; D gene uncertain. This CDR3 comprises 13 residues. The germline V and J ends were trimmed by 3 bases and 0 bases, with 6 bases remaining between them. CDR3 protein: CASSLTDSYEQYV. CDR3 DNA: TGTGCCAGCAGTTTGACGGACTCCTACGAGCAGTACGTC.

This chain links TRBV5-6 with TRBJ2-2; 8 nucleotides agree with TRBD1. Looked up from germline, CDR1 is SGHDT and CDR2 is YYEEEE. The CDR3 is 15 residues long. Losses at the gene ends were 4 bases for V and 5 bases for J; bases not matched to a gene: 7. Here the CDR3 reads CASSPGQGWTGELFF. CDR3 nucleotides: TGTGCCAGCAGCCCCGGACAGGGATGGACCGGGGAGCTGTTTTTT.

This clonotype was counted between two and nine times. This rearrangement joins TRBV4-2 to TRBJ2-3; D might be TRBD2 (7 bases). This CDR3 is built from 19 residues. The V and J ends lost 1 base and 2 bases respectively, with 22 bases between them. Germline CDR1 is LGHNA and CDR2 is YNFKEQ. In nucleotides, the CDR3 is TGTGCCAGCAGCCAAGGGGGGGGTCTCGGACAGACACCCACAGATACGCAGTATTTT. The encoded protein is CASSQGGGLGQTPTDTQYF.

Ten or more counts support this clonotype. The chain couples TRBV5-6 to TRBJ2-1; D gene unclear. Germline V CDR1 and CDR2: SGHDT, YYEEEE. V was shortened by 4 bases and J by 0 bases, with 5 bases between the two germline ends. This CDR3 comprises 13 residues. The CDR3 sequence: CASSQASYNEQFF. The CDR3 nucleotides are TGTGCCAGCAGCCAGGCCTCCTACAATGAGCAGTTCTTC. The full variable domain, in which reference TRBV5-6 and TRBJ2-1 provide the parts outside the CDR3, is DAGVTQSPTHLIKTRGQQVTLRCSPKSGHDTVSWYQQALGQGPQFIFQYYEEEERQRGNFPDRFSGHQFPNYSSELNVNALLLGDSALYLCASSQASYNEQFFGPGTRLTVL.

The chain uses TRBV4-1 and TRBJ2-2; TRBD1 might be the D (7 bases). CDR3 length equals 16 residues. V lost 8 bases to trimming and J lost 6 bases, with 22 bases between them. The V gene's germline CDR1 is MGHRA and CDR2 YSYEKL. The CDR3: CASRGTQGGPAGELFF. DNA for the CDR3: TGCGCCAGCCGGGGGACCCAGGGGGGTCCAGCCGGGGAGCTGTTTTTT.

This clonotype rates as medium-sized. The rearrangement links TRBV4-1 to TRBJ2-1; 7 bases map to TRBD2. The CDR3 is 15 amino acids. CDR1 MGHRA and CDR2 YSYEKL come from the germline V gene. The trim removed 1 base at V and 0 bases at J, leaving 0 bases unmatched. CDR3 coding DNA: TGCGCCAGCAGCCAAGCGGGGGGCTCCTACAATGAGCAGTTCTTC. It is translated as CASSQAGGSYNEQFF.

Many counts were recorded for this clonotype. CDR3 bases: TGCGCCAGCAACGAGCGGGGGGCGTCATACGAGCAGTACTTC. Translating gives CASNERGASYEQYF. V is TRBV10-2 and J is TRBJ2-7; 9 bases match TRBD2. CDR1 WSHSY and CDR2 SAAADI come from the germline V gene. Trimming cost V 7 bases and J 4 bases; bases outside gene matches: 8. The CDR3 runs to 14 residues.

This clonotype was counted a few times. At one boundary the junction diverges from the germline segment, which might be a read error. The chain carries TRBV3-1 and TRBJ2-5; 15 bases align to TRBD2. CDR1 and CDR2 (germline): LGHDT, YNNKEL (reference sequence). The CDR3 is 18 residues long. The CDR3 DNA reads TGTGCCAGCAGTCAAGGGACTAGCGGGGGGACCAACCAAGAGACCCAGTACTTC. Translated: CASSQGTSGGTNQETQYF.

The V and J genes are TRBV10-2 and TRBJ2-3; the match to TRBD2 covers 13 bases. The ends lost 3 bases at V and 4 bases at J; junction bases unmatched: 1. Germline V gives CDR1 WSHSY, CDR2 SAAADI. The CDR3 spans 15 residues. The CDR3 loop reads CASSEGTSGADTQYF. In nucleotides, the CDR3 is TGCGCCAGCAGTGAAGGGACTAGCGGGGCAGATACGCAGTATTTT.

This clonotype was counted a few times. The gene calls are TRBV9 and TRBJ2-1, with TRBD2 matching 14 bases. The V segment lost 4 bases and the J segment 9 bases; nucleotides outside the gene matches: 6. There are 15 residues in the CDR3. Germline values: CDR1 SGDLS, CDR2 YYNGEE. CDR3 residues: CASSLGLAGGAEQFF. CDR3 bases: TGTGCCAGCAGCCTCGGACTAGCGGGGGGCGCTGAGCAGTTCTTC.

This clonotype came up a few times. The chain carries TRBV7-9 and TRBJ2-7; D is ambiguous. V gave up 2 bases and J gave up 5 bases, with 7 bases separating them. CDR1 is SEHNR, CDR2 FQNEAQ, per germline (reference sequence). The CDR3 totals 12 residues. CDR3: CASSLLDHEQYF. CDR3 nucleotides: TGTGCCAGCAGCTTATTGGATCACGAGCAGTACTTC.

In this sample, this clonotype turned up a few times. The chain joins TRBV11-2 to TRBJ2-3; 8 nucleotides agree with TRBD1. V shed 3 bases and J 2 bases; nucleotides not matched to a gene: 4. CDR3 size: 15 residues. From germline, CDR1 is SGHAT and CDR2 FQNNGV. The CDR3 region is CASSFRDRHTDTQYF. DNA of the CDR3: TGTGCCAGCAGCTTCCGGGACAGGCACACAGATACGCAGTATTTT.

The V and J genes are TRBV7-9 and TRBJ2-7; D gene uncertain. The germline gives CDR1 SEHNR, CDR2 FQNEAQ (reference sequence). CDR3 size: 13 residues. V lost 4 bases and J lost 2, with 9 bases in between. The DNA of the CDR3 is TGTGCCAGCAGCTCGACACTTACCTACGAGCAGTACGTC. Amino acid sequence: CASSSTLTYEQYV.